This is a list of T cell receptor beta chains from one sample in a study of beta chain features in type 1 diabetes. Clones were read by immunoSEQ multiplex PCR, and TCRdb kept only the in-frame ones, dropping some. The table shows about 160,000 clones, with around 8.6% occurring only once. Sequencing input: central memory CD4+ T cells from blood. The receptors here all came from a woman in her late teens or twenties with type 1 diabetes. Both conserved end residues are part of each CDR3. The order of the fields is D gene, J gene, clone size, V gene, CDR3 DNA, CDR3 protein. D genes are given only for firm matches. Only some rows state a clone size, as once, few, many or a class for expanded clones.

D gene: TRBD1; J gene: TRBJ1-2; clone size: few; V gene: TRBV7-2; CDR3 DNA: TGTGCCAGCAGCTTAGATTGGACAGGTTTAGGAGGCTACACCTTC; CDR3 protein: CASSLDWTGLGGYTF
D gene: TRBD2; J gene: TRBJ2-7; clone size: -; V gene: TRBV5-1; CDR3 DNA: TGCGCCAGCAGCTTGGGTTCAGCGGGAGTTGGGTACGAGCAGTACTTC; CDR3 protein: CASSLGSAGVGYEQYF
D gene: -; J gene: TRBJ1-5; clone size: -; V gene: TRBV2; CDR3 DNA: TGTGCCAGCAGTCAGGGTTTGGGACAGCCCCAGCATTTT; CDR3 protein: CASSQGLGQPQHF
D gene: TRBD2; J gene: TRBJ2-1; clone size: -; V gene: TRBV7-2; CDR3 DNA: TGTGCCAGCAGCATTGGGACTAGCTTGTATGAGCAGTTCTTC; CDR3 protein: CASSIGTSLYEQFF
D gene: TRBD2; J gene: TRBJ2-7; clone size: few; V gene: TRBV7-9; CDR3 DNA: TGTGCCAGCAGCTTTCCTCCGGGACTAGCGGGAGGTGCCTACGAGCAGTACTTC; CDR3 protein: CASSFPPGLAGGAYEQYF
D gene: -; J gene: TRBJ1-2; clone size: few; V gene: TRBV4-2; CDR3 DNA: TGTGCCAGCAGCCAAACAAAGGGGATGCATGGCTACACCTTC; CDR3 protein: CASSQTKGMHGYTF
D gene: -; J gene: TRBJ2-5; clone size: -; V gene: TRBV10-1; CDR3 DNA: TGCGCCAGCATCGAGCGGGAAGAGACCCAGTACTTC; CDR3 protein: CASIEREETQYF
D gene: -; J gene: TRBJ1-5; clone size: few; V gene: TRBV18; CDR3 DNA: TGTGCCAGCTCACCTAGTGGCAATCAGCCCCAGCATTTT; CDR3 protein: CASSPSGNQPQHF
D gene: -; J gene: TRBJ2-3; clone size: few; V gene: TRBV4-3; CDR3 DNA: TGCGCCAGCAGCCAAGATTGGGGCGGGATGGGCTCAGATACGCAGTATTTT; CDR3 protein: CASSQDWGGMGSDTQYF
D gene: -; J gene: TRBJ2-5; clone size: few; V gene: TRBV7-3; CDR3 DNA: TGTGCCAGCAGCTTATGGGAGAGGGAGACCCAGTACTTC; CDR3 protein: CASSLWERETQYF
D gene: TRBD1; J gene: TRBJ2-7; clone size: few; V gene: TRBV4-3; CDR3 DNA: TGCGCCAGCAGCCAAAAGGACAGGCAAACCTACGAGCAGTACTTC; CDR3 protein: CASSQKDRQTYEQYF
D gene: -; J gene: TRBJ2-1; clone size: few; V gene: TRBV27; CDR3 DNA: TGTGCCAGCAGTTTATCAGGGGGATACAATGAGCAGTTCTTC; CDR3 protein: CASSLSGGYNEQFF
D gene: -; J gene: TRBJ1-2; clone size: few; V gene: TRBV4-3; CDR3 DNA: TGCGCCAGCAGCCAAACCTTGGGAGGGTTGGTTGGCTACACCTTC; CDR3 protein: CASSQTLGGLVGYTF
D gene: -; J gene: TRBJ2-7; clone size: few; V gene: TRBV19; CDR3 DNA: TGTGCCAGTAGTATAGCGGGCGAGCAGTACTTC; CDR3 protein: CASSIAGEQYF
D gene: TRBD2; J gene: TRBJ2-5; clone size: few; V gene: TRBV4-3; CDR3 DNA: TGCGCCAGCAGCCAAGAAGCCGGTAGCGGGGGGTGGGAGACCCAGTACTTC; CDR3 protein: CASSQEAGSGGWETQYF
D gene: -; J gene: TRBJ2-5; clone size: few; V gene: TRBV6-1; CDR3 DNA: -; CDR3 protein: CASSEWGGGALSRYF
D gene: TRBD2; J gene: TRBJ2-3; clone size: -; V gene: TRBV2; CDR3 DNA: TGTGCCAGCAGTCTAGCGGGTGGAACTAGCACAGATACGCAGTATTTT; CDR3 protein: CASSLAGGTSTDTQYF
D gene: TRBD2; J gene: TRBJ2-1; clone size: many; V gene: TRBV7-6; CDR3 DNA: TGTGCCAGCAGCCGCACATTAGCGGGAGAAGGTGAGCAGTTCTTC; CDR3 protein: CASSRTLAGEGEQFF
D gene: TRBD1; J gene: TRBJ2-5; clone size: -; V gene: TRBV15; CDR3 DNA: TGTGCCACCAGCAGCCGACAGGGGCAAGAGACCCAGTACTTC; CDR3 protein: CATSSRQGQETQYF
D gene: -; J gene: TRBJ2-5; clone size: -; V gene: TRBV29-1; CDR3 DNA: TGCAGCGTTGTAGTTTTTGAGAAAGAGACCCAGTACTTC; CDR3 protein: CSVVVFEKETQYF
D gene: -; J gene: TRBJ2-1; clone size: -; V gene: TRBV7-9; CDR3 DNA: TGTGCCAGCAGCTTATTATTGAATGAGCAGTTCTTC; CDR3 protein: CASSLLLNEQFF
D gene: -; J gene: TRBJ2-1; clone size: few; V gene: TRBV7-3; CDR3 DNA: TGTGCCAGCAGCTTAGGTTGGGCAGCCAATGAGCAGTTCTTC; CDR3 protein: CASSLGWAANEQFF
D gene: TRBD2; J gene: TRBJ2-1; clone size: few; V gene: TRBV19; CDR3 DNA: TGTGCCAGTAGAGGAGCGGGGGGGACCTGGAATGAGCAGTTCTTC; CDR3 protein: CASRGAGGTWNEQFF
D gene: TRBD1; J gene: TRBJ2-7; clone size: few; V gene: TRBV5-1; CDR3 DNA: TGCGCCAGCAGCTTGGGCAATACAGGGGCCGCGAACGAGCAGTACTTC; CDR3 protein: CASSLGNTGAANEQYF
D gene: TRBD2; J gene: TRBJ2-1; clone size: -; V gene: TRBV7-9; CDR3 DNA: TGTGCCAGCAGCGCCGGACTAGCGGGAGCCCAGCGCAATGAGCAGTTCTTC; CDR3 protein: CASSAGLAGAQRNEQFF
D gene: -; J gene: TRBJ2-1; clone size: few; V gene: TRBV11-2; CDR3 DNA: TGTGCCAGCAGCGCGGTCCCCATTGAGCAGTTCTTC; CDR3 protein: CASSAVPIEQFF
D gene: TRBD1; J gene: TRBJ1-1; clone size: few; V gene: TRBV7-3; CDR3 DNA: TGTGCCAGCAGCGCCGACAGGGGCACTGAAGCTTTCTTT; CDR3 protein: CASSADRGTEAFF
D gene: -; J gene: TRBJ2-4; clone size: -; V gene: TRBV28; CDR3 DNA: TGTGCCAGCAGTCCAGGGGGGCTACAGGGGAACATTCAGTACTTC; CDR3 protein: CASSPGGLQGNIQYF
D gene: -; J gene: TRBJ2-5; clone size: few; V gene: TRBV4-2; CDR3 DNA: TGTGCCAGCAGCCAAGGAGGTCAGGGTCCCCAAGAGACCCAGTACTTC; CDR3 protein: CASSQGGQGPQETQYF
D gene: TRBD1; J gene: TRBJ2-7; clone size: few; V gene: TRBV7-2; CDR3 DNA: TGTGCCAGCAGCTTATTGGGGACAGGATACTTC; CDR3 protein: CASSLLGTGYF
D gene: -; J gene: TRBJ2-5; clone size: -; V gene: TRBV7-9; CDR3 DNA: TGTGCCAGCAGCCCCTCCCGGGGGTACCGAGAGACCCAGTACTTC; CDR3 protein: CASSPSRGYRETQYF
D gene: -; J gene: TRBJ1-5; clone size: few; V gene: TRBV19; CDR3 DNA: TGTGCCAGTACCTTCCGAGGTATAGGCAATCAGCCCCAGCATTTT; CDR3 protein: CASTFRGIGNQPQHF
D gene: -; J gene: TRBJ2-3; clone size: -; V gene: TRBV7-9; CDR3 DNA: TGTGCCTTACCAGGGGTGTGGGGCACAGATACGCAGTATTTT; CDR3 protein: CALPGVWGTDTQYF
D gene: -; J gene: TRBJ1-1; clone size: -; V gene: TRBV7-9; CDR3 DNA: TGTGCCAGCAGCTTTTCAAACACTGAAGCTTTCTTT; CDR3 protein: CASSFSNTEAFF
D gene: -; J gene: TRBJ2-1; clone size: -; V gene: TRBV6-1; CDR3 DNA: TGTGCCAGCAGTGTACGACACGGGGCCTACAATGAGCAGTTCTTC; CDR3 protein: CASSVRHGAYNEQFF
D gene: TRBD1; J gene: TRBJ2-7; clone size: few; V gene: TRBV30; CDR3 DNA: TGTGCCTGGAACCGGTGGTGGGGGCAGGGGGCTAACGAGCAGTACTTC; CDR3 protein: CAWNRWWGQGANEQYF
D gene: -; J gene: TRBJ2-7; clone size: few; V gene: TRBV4-3; CDR3 DNA: TGCGCCAGCAGCCAAGAGGAGGGCTACGAGCAGTACTTC; CDR3 protein: CASSQEEGYEQYF
D gene: -; J gene: TRBJ1-1; clone size: few; V gene: TRBV7-3; CDR3 DNA: TGTGCCAGCAGCCCCGGGTCGGGGAACACTGAAGCTTTCTTT; CDR3 protein: CASSPGSGNTEAFF
D gene: -; J gene: TRBJ2-4; clone size: -; V gene: TRBV11-2; CDR3 DNA: TGTGCCAGCAGCGGGGCCAGCCAGAGTAAAAACATTCAGTACTTC; CDR3 protein: CASSGASQSKNIQYF
D gene: -; J gene: TRBJ2-7; clone size: few; V gene: TRBV5-7; CDR3 DNA: TGTGCCAGCAGCTTGCAGGGAAACGAGCAGTACTTC; CDR3 protein: CASSLQGNEQYF
D gene: TRBD1; J gene: TRBJ2-1; clone size: few; V gene: TRBV4-3; CDR3 DNA: TGCGCCAGCAGCCAATGGGACAGGAAGGACGAGCAGTTCTTC; CDR3 protein: CASSQWDRKDEQFF
D gene: -; J gene: TRBJ2-1; clone size: -; V gene: TRBV2; CDR3 DNA: TGTGCCAGCAGTGTCCGGCGGGGCTCCTACAATGAGCAGTTCTTC; CDR3 protein: CASSVRRGSYNEQFF